These T cell receptor beta chains were read from a single sample in a study of human T cells and chemical hapten exposure. TCRdb passed the RACE reads through MiXCR, listing each CDR3 protein once. Of 380,000 or so distinct CDR3 sequences listed, approximately 5.8% are singletons. Sequencing was performed on whole blood, taken in connection with sensitization to the hapten diphenylcyclopropenone (DPC). Receptors originate from a woman younger than 35 with alopecia areata. Some clones in this sample may be carry-over from other donors' samples. Each CDR3 is given with its conserved first and last residue. A D gene is named only where the DNA matches it firmly. Clone size is given for some rows only: seen once, a few or many times, or a class if the clone is expanded.

abundance	v_gene	j_gene	d_gene	CDR3nt	CDR3aa
many	TRBV5-6	TRBJ1-2	NA	TGTGCCAGCAGCGTGGACTTCACCACCTATGGCTACACCTTC	CASSVDFTTYGYTF
many	TRBV20-1	TRBJ2-7	NA	TGCAGTGCCCCTGCTGAACCGCCCTACTACTCCTACGAGCAGTACTTC	CSAPAEPPYYSYEQYF
NA	TRBV7-9	TRBJ1-2	NA	TGTGCCAGCAGCTTAGGACGATCCTTAGCGGACTATGGCTACACCTTC	CASSLGRSLADYGYTF
many	TRBV5-1	TRBJ1-6	TRBD1	TGCGCCAGCAGCTTTGACAGGGGCAATAATTCACCCCTCCACTTT	CASSFDRGNNSPLHF
many	TRBV28	TRBJ1-1	NA	TGTGCCAGCAGTTCCGGGGGTCGCACTGAAGCTTTCTTT	CASSSGGRTEAFF
NA	TRBV12-3/TRBV12-4	TRBJ2-3	NA	TGTGCCAGCACCAGACCTCGGGGCTCTAGCACAGATACGCAGTATTTT	CASTRPRGSSTDTQYF
NA	TRBV10-3	TRBJ1-2	TRBD1	TGTGCCATCAGTGTTACAGGGGAGTATGGCTACACCTTC	CAISVTGEYGYTF
many	TRBV7-9	TRBJ2-4	NA	TGTGCCAGCAGCCAAGGACGGATAACGCGTCTCGCCAAAAACATTCAGTACTTC	CASSQGRITRLAKNIQYF
few	TRBV6-2/TRBV6-3	TRBJ2-5	NA	TGTGCCAGCACCATGCGGGAACAAGAGACCCAGTACTTC	CASTMREQETQYF
few	TRBV7-2	TRBJ2-3	NA	TGTGCCAGCAGCTTAGGGTGGGTGGATACGCAGTATTTT	CASSLGWVDTQYF
large	TRBV27	TRBJ2-1	TRBD2	TGTGCCAGCAGTTTAGGAAGCGGGGGGACCCGCAATGAGCAGTTCTTC	CASSLGSGGTRNEQFF
NA	TRBV7-8	TRBJ1-5	TRBD1	TGTGCCAGCAGCTTTTATCGTGTCATCGGGACAGGGGAGGCTCAGCCCCAGCATTTT	CASSFYRVIGTGEAQPQHF
many	TRBV4-1	TRBJ2-1	NA	TGCGCCAGCAGCCCCGTGAGGTCCAGAGGCAATGAGCAGTTCTTC	CASSPVRSRGNEQFF
NA	TRBV12-5	TRBJ2-2	NA	TGTGCTAGTGGTTTTCGCCTCACATCGAACACCGGGGAGCTGTTTTTT	CASGFRLTSNTGELFF
NA	TRBV5-1	TRBJ1-1	NA	TGCGCCAGCAGCTTACAGGGTAGCGACACTGAAGCTTTCTTT	CASSLQGSDTEAFF
many	TRBV20-1	TRBJ1-1	NA	TGCAGTGCCACATCCGGGACGTCAACTTTCTTT	CSATSGTSTFF
many	TRBV12-3/TRBV12-4	TRBJ1-2	NA	TGTGCCAGCATTGCTAACTATGGCTACACCTTC	CASIANYGYTF
many	TRBV5-5	TRBJ2-7	TRBD2	TGTGCCAGCAGCTTGAGGTTGGGCGGGGGACGGTACGAGCAGTACTTC	CASSLRLGGGRYEQYF
few	TRBV6-2/TRBV6-3	TRBJ1-1	NA	TGTGCCAGCAGTTATAATTCGGGGGGCACTGAAGCTTTCTTT	CASSYNSGGTEAFF
many	TRBV24-1	TRBJ1-4	NA	TGTGCCACCAGTGATCCCGGAATTAATGAAAAACTGTTTTTT	CATSDPGINEKLFF
few	TRBV2	TRBJ1-1	NA	TGTGCCAGCAGTGTCCTGGGGGGCGAAGCTTTCTTT	CASSVLGGEAFF
many	TRBV6-5	TRBJ1-2	NA	TGTGCCAGCAGTTACAAGGGTCCAGCCTATGGCTACACCTTC	CASSYKGPAYGYTF
few	TRBV19	TRBJ2-1	NA	TGTGCCAGTAGACCTTGGGCCAGCGACAATGAGCAGTTCTTC	CASRPWASDNEQFF
few	TRBV20-1	TRBJ2-1	NA	TGCAGTGCTCAAGGGGGGCAGGAGAGAAATGAGCAGTTCTTC	CSAQGGQERNEQFF
NA	TRBV5-1	TRBJ2-7	NA	TGCGCCAGCGCGTCCGGGGGGCGCATGCCGTACGAGCAGTACTTC	CASASGGRMPYEQYF
NA	TRBV12-5	TRBJ1-2	NA	TGTGCTAGTGGTTTAAGAGATTATGGCTACACCTTC	CASGLRDYGYTF